The following is a T cell receptor (beta chain) sequence with its context. CDR3 length: 14 amino acids. Trimming removed 2 bases from V and 6 bases from J, with 14 bases in between. The germline CDR1 and CDR2 sequences are SGHRS and YFSETQ. This entry belongs to a study of blood T cell repertoires in COVID-19. Overall study context: PBMCs, B-cell-depleted T cells, or T cells were the source of the cDNA or gDNA that made up the material.

The method was immunoSEQ multiplex PCR; TCRdb's version includes in-frame clones alone and lacks a portion of them. This sample carries 130,000 to 150,000 clones, 75% to 85% of them seen once, and the ten largest clones take 7% to 10%. Sequencing input: peripheral blood. The receptor was derived from a human donor with acute or convalescent COVID-19. The donor label of this sample is uncertain. The chain employs TRBV5-1 and TRBJ1-2; a weak D match, TRBD1 (5 bases). CDR3 DNA: TGCGCCAGCAGCTTAAGGCAGCCGGGGGATGGCTACACCTTC. It yields the protein CASSLRQPGDGYTF.